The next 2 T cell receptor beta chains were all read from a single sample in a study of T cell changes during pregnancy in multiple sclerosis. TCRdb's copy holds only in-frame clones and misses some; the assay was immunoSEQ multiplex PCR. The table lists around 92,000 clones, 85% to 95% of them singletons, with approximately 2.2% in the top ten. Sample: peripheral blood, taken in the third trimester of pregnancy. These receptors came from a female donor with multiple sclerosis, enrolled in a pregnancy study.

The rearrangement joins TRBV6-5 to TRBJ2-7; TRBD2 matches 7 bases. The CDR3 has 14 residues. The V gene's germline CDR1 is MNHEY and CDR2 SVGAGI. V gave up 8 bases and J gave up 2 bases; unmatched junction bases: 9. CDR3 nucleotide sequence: TGTGCCAGCGCTCTTGGCGGGAGACCCTACGAGCAGTACTTC. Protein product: CASALGGRPYEQYF.

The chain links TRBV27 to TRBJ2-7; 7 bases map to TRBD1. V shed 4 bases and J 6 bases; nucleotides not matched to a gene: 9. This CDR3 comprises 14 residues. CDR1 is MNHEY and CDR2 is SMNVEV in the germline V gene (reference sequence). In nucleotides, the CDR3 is TGTGCCAGCAGTTCCGGGACAGCTATGGGCGAGCAGTACTTC. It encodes CASSSGTAMGEQYF.